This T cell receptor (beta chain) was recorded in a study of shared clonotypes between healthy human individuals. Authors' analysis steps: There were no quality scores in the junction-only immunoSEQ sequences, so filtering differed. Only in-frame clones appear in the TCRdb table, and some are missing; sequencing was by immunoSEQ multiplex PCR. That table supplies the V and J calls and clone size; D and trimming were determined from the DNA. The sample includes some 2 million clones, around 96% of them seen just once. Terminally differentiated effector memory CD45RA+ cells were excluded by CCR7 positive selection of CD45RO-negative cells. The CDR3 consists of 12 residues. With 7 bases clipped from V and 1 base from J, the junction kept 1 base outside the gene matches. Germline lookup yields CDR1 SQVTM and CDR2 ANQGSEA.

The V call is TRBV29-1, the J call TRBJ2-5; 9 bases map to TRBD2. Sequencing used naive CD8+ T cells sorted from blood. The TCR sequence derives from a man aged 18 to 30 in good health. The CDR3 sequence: CSAGLAQETQYF. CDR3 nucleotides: TGCAGCGCGGGACTAGCCCAAGAGACCCAGTACTTC.